The clone carrying this T cell receptor (beta chain) was recorded many times. Its target is not known. This sample is drawn from a study of liver allograft versus peripheral blood T cells. About the study: Peripheral blood of the recipients supplied T cell receptor repertoires that were compared with those in transplanted livers. General study points: Peripheral blood repertoires reportedly differed from the T cell receptor repertoires found inside liver allografts.

One entry per CDR3 protein results from TCRdb running MiXCR on the reads. There are around 18,000 distinct CDR3 sequences in the sample; approximately 20% occur only once, and approximately 11% lies in the top ten. The V end was cut by 3 bases, the J end by 1 base, with 7 bases between. Looked up from germline, CDR1 is SGHTA and CDR2 is FQGNSA. CDR3 length: 14 residues. The receptor comes from a human patient who had a liver transplant. The graft donor may have contributed some T cells. The gene calls are TRBV7-2 and TRBJ2-4; D call uncertain. This chain's CDR3 is CASSLTPAKNIQYF. CDR3 coding DNA: TGTGCCAGCAGCTTGACCCCGGCCAAAAACATTCAGTACTTC.